Included here is one T cell receptor (beta chain) sequence, with context. No antigen is known for it. This sample was taken from a study of T cell responses to AZD1222 COVID-19 vaccine. Germline V gene sequence: CDR1 LNHDA, CDR2 SQIVND (reference sequence). This CDR3 has 14 residues. V dropped 0 bases and J dropped 8 bases, with 13 bases sitting between them. Study outcomes and limitations: Vaccine-associated CD4 TCRs spanned spike, dominant at 160-218 and 743-854. After two AZD1222 doses, spike-specific TCR breadth and depth rose versus day 0.

Method: immunoSEQ multiplex PCR; TCRdb's copy keeps in-frame clones and lacks some. The sample has some 98,000 clones, about 88% seen once. The chain has TRBV19 and TRBJ1-2, with a tentative D call TRBD1 (5 bases). This specimen was peripheral blood, taken on day 0 of AZD1222 vaccination. This clonotype was sampled from an adult in good health. The CDR3 coding sequence is TGTGCCAGTAGTATAGATCAATCAAAGGGGGGCTACACCTTC. Protein: CASSIDQSKGGYTF.